The rows below give T cell receptor beta chains drawn from one sample of a study of CD8 T cells in Susac syndrome. TCRdb called the immunoSEQ multiplex PCR reads again in MiXCR, with one record for every CDR3 protein. This table has approximately 130,000 distinct CDR3 sequences, 90% to 95% appearing once. What was sequenced was CD8+ T cells from PBMCs. The receptors originated from a human donor with multiple sclerosis. Both conserved end residues are part of each CDR3. Fields, in order: D gene, J gene, V gene, clone size, CDR3 protein, CDR3 DNA. D genes are given only for firm matches. For some rows the clone size is stated as once, few or many, or as a class when expanded; others skip it.

>-|TRBJ2-1|TRBV29-1|-
CSVEPRGGPGNEQFF
TGCAGCGTTGAACCGAGGGGCGGCCCGGGCAATGAGCAGTTCTTC
>-|TRBJ2-2|TRBV16|-
CASSQPGELFF
TGTGCCAGCAGCCAACCCGGGGAGCTGTTTTTT
>TRBD1|TRBJ1-5|TRBV27|-
CASSLSAGGNQPQHF
TGTGCCAGCAGTTTATCGGCAGGGGGGAACCAGCCCCAGCATTTT
>TRBD2|TRBJ2-5|TRBV3-1|-
CASSSLTSGRRGGETQYF
TGTGCCAGCAGCTCATTGACTAGCGGGAGACGAGGAGGGGAGACCCAGTACTTC
>-|TRBJ2-7|TRBV4-1|-
CASSQAWDSYEQYF
TGCGCCAGCAGCCAAGCGTGGGATTCCTACGAGCAGTACTTC
>-|TRBJ2-1|TRBV27|-
CASSSFWPDSLGSYNEQFF
TGTGCCAGCAGTTCGTTTTGGCCGGACAGCCTCGGCTCCTACAATGAGCAGTTCTTC
>-|TRBJ2-7|TRBV30|few
CAWGHLTAAYEQYF
TGTGCCTGGGGTCACCTCACAGCGGCCTACGAGCAGTACTTC
>-|TRBJ1-2|TRBV6-5|-
CASSGLDREAYGYTF
TGTGCCAGCAGTGGTCTGGACAGAGAGGCCTATGGCTACACCTTC
>-|TRBJ1-5|TRBV13|-
CASSFGAGRQPQHF
TGTGCCAGCAGCTTTGGGGCAGGGCGTCAGCCCCAGCATTTT
>TRBD2|TRBJ2-3|TRBV20-1|-
CSARPTTSGSTDTQYF
TGCAGTGCTAGACCAACAACTAGCGGGAGCACAGATACGCAGTATTTT
>-|TRBJ2-5|TRBV5-6|-
CASSLEQCHGETQYF
TGTGCCAGCAGCTTGGAACAATGCCATGGAGAGACCCAGTACTTC
>TRBD1|TRBJ1-1|TRBV19|once
CASGQGNTEAFF
TGTGCCAGTGGACAGGGGAACACTGAAGCTTTCTTT
>-|TRBJ2-5|TRBV29-1|-
CSVELWEYQETQYF
TGCAGCGTTGAACTCTGGGAGTACCAAGAGACCCAGTACTTC
>-|TRBJ1-1|TRBV29-1|-
CSASWLNEAFF
TGCAGCGCCTCATGGTTGAATGAAGCTTTCTTT
>-|TRBJ2-7|TRBV7-9|-
CASWEGGAYEQYF
TGTGCCAGTTGGGAAGGGGGTGCCTACGAGCAGTACTTC
>-|TRBJ2-1|TRBV19|-
CASSLLTAYNEQFF
TGTGCCAGTAGTTTATTAACAGCCTACAATGAGCAGTTCTTC
>-|TRBJ1-4|TRBV28|-
CASSSEKLFF
TGTGCCAGCAGTTCTGAAAAACTGTTTTTT
>-|TRBJ2-1|TRBV29-1|-
CSVPGWSYNEQFF
TGCAGCGTTCCGGGATGGTCCTACAATGAGCAGTTCTTC
>TRBD2|TRBJ2-7|TRBV20-1|once
CSASPGTSMIEQYF
TGCAGTGCTTCCCCCGGGACTAGCATGATCGAGCAGTACTTC
>-|TRBJ2-4|TRBV7-2|-
CASSSEILQGYFNIQYF
TGTGCCAGCAGCTCCGAGATCCTACAGGGTTATTTTAACATTCAGTACTTC
>-|TRBJ1-2|TRBV12-3/TRBV12-4|few
CASSLDINYGYTF
TGTGCCAGCAGTTTGGACATTAACTATGGCTACACCTTC
>TRBD2|TRBJ2-1|TRBV20-1|-
CSARDRVAGAVWNEQFF
TGCAGTGCTAGAGATAGGGTAGCGGGAGCGGTGTGGAATGAGCAGTTCTTC
>TRBD1|TRBJ1-5|TRBV5-1|-
CASSLAGGESQPQHF
TGCGCCAGCAGCTTGGCAGGGGGCGAAAGTCAGCCCCAGCATTTT
>TRBD2|TRBJ2-7|TRBV7-9|-
CASSGLTGTSESYEQYF
TGTGCCAGCAGTGGGCTCACCGGGACTAGCGAATCCTACGAGCAGTACTTC
>TRBD1|TRBJ2-3|TRBV12-3/TRBV12-4|-
CASSLGQGREDTQYF
TGTGCCAGCAGTTTGGGACAGGGGAGGGAAGATACGCAGTATTTT
>-|TRBJ1-1|TRBV27|-
CASSPLTGLTEAFF
TGTGCCAGCAGTCCCCTGACAGGTCTCACTGAAGCTTTCTTT
>-|TRBJ2-3|TRBV7-2|-
CASSPLLDTQYF
TGTGCCAGCTCCCCTCTATTAGATACGCAGTATTTT
>-|TRBJ1-5|TRBV5-6|-
CASSLGGIGRQPQHF
TGTGCCAGCAGCTTGGGAGGGATCGGCCGACAGCCCCAGCATTTT
>-|TRBJ2-7|TRBV29-1|-
CSVEDVSSYEQYF
TGCAGCGTTGAAGATGTGAGTTCCTACGAGCAGTACTTC
>TRBD1|TRBJ1-4|TRBV30|-
CAWSVTKGAEKLFF
TGTGCCTGGAGTGTAACGAAGGGGGCTGAAAAACTGTTTTTT
>TRBD1|TRBJ1-4|TRBV5-4|-
CASSLGCHRGPNATNEKLFF
TGTGCCAGCAGCCTCGGTTGTCACAGGGGCCCGAATGCAACTAATGAAAAACTGTTTTTT
>TRBD2|TRBJ2-1|TRBV5-6|once
CASSGPLAGGPDEQFF
TGTGCCAGCAGCGGACCCCTAGCGGGAGGGCCCGATGAGCAGTTCTTC
>TRBD1|TRBJ2-2|TRBV28|-
CASSLLQGSATGELFF
TGTGCCAGCAGTTTGCTACAGGGGTCCGCCACCGGGGAGCTGTTTTTT
>-|TRBJ2-1|TRBV11-2|-
CASSMMTSPEQFF
TGTGCCAGCAGCATGATGACAAGCCCTGAGCAGTTCTTC
>TRBD2|TRBJ2-2|TRBV4-1|-
CASSQDGVAGATGELFF
TGCGCCAGCAGCCAAGATGGGGTAGCGGGAGCCACCGGGGAGCTGTTTTTT
>-|TRBJ2-2|TRBV24-1|-
CATSDTRTGELFF
TGTGCCACCAGTGATACTAGGACCGGGGAGCTGTTTTTT
>-|TRBJ1-2|TRBV6-5|few
CASSHDKQRYGYTF
TGTGCCAGCAGTCACGATAAGCAGAGATATGGCTACACCTTC
>-|TRBJ2-5|TRBV29-1|-
CSVRYQETQYF
TGCAGCGTGAGGTACCAAGAGACCCAGTACTTC
>-|TRBJ2-5|TRBV28|-
CASSTRYHQETQYF
TGTGCCAGCAGTACCCGGTACCATCAAGAGACCCAGTACTTC
>TRBD2|TRBJ2-7|TRBV20-1|-
CSAQGLALGYEQYF
TGCAGTGCTCAGGGACTAGCGTTGGGCTACGAGCAGTACTTC
>TRBD1|TRBJ2-7|TRBV4-1|-
CASSQTGQGYEQYF
TGCGCCAGCAGCCAAACTGGACAGGGATACGAGCAGTACTTC
>-|TRBJ1-5|TRBV12-3/TRBV12-4|-
CASTLAGLGNQPQHF
TGTGCCAGCACCCTGGCAGGCTTGGGCAATCAGCCCCAGCATTTT
>TRBD1|TRBJ1-1|TRBV11-2|-
CASLTGAHTEAFF
TGTGCCAGTTTGACAGGGGCCCACACTGAAGCTTTCTTT
>-|TRBJ1-5|TRBV7-9|medium-sized
CASSFQGPGPQHF
TGTGCCAGCAGCTTTCAGGGCCCGGGGCCCCAGCATTTT
>TRBD2|TRBJ2-1|TRBV20-1|-
CSARKLAGESYNEQFF
TGCAGTGCCCGCAAGCTAGCGGGAGAGTCCTACAATGAGCAGTTCTTC
>TRBD1|TRBJ2-7|TRBV4-3|-
CASSQPGQGLNEQYF
TGCGCCAGCAGCCAGCCGGGACAGGGACTGAACGAGCAGTACTTC
>-|TRBJ2-3|TRBV7-9|-
CASSLEVWVADTPDTQYF
TGTGCCAGCAGCTTAGAAGTATGGGTAGCGGATACCCCCGATACGCAGTATTTT
>-|TRBJ2-2|TRBV9|-
CASSVVSGTGELFF
TGTGCCAGCAGCGTAGTGTCGGGGACCGGGGAGCTGTTTTTT
>-|TRBJ1-2|TRBV3-1|-
CASSQEGHSTYGYTF
TGTGCCAGCAGCCAAGAAGGCCACAGCACTTATGGCTACACCTTC
>-|TRBJ1-1|TRBV29-1|-
CSVGETVNTEAFF
TGCAGCGTTGGGGAGACAGTGAACACTGAAGCTTTCTTT
>-|TRBJ2-1|TRBV12-3/TRBV12-4|once
CASSQSLAAEQFF
TGTGCCAGCAGCCAATCCCTGGCGGCTGAGCAGTTCTTC
>-|TRBJ1-5|TRBV24-1|-
CATSDDRGIEDQPQHF
TGTGCCACCAGTGATGATCGGGGGATAGAGGATCAGCCCCAGCATTTT